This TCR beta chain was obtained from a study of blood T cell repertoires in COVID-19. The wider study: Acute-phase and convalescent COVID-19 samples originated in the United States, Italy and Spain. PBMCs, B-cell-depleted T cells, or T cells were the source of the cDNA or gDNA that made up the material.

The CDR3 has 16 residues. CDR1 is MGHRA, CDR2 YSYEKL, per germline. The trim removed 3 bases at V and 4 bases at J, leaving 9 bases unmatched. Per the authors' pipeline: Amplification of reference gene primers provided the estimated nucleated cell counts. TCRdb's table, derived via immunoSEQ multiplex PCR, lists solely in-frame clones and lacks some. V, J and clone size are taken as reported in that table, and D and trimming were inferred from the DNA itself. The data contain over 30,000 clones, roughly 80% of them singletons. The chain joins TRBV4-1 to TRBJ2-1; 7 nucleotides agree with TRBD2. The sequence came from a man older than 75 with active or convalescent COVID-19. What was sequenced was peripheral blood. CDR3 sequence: CASSQDERDGYNEQFF. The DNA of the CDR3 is TGCGCCAGCAGCCAGGACGAGCGGGACGGTTACAATGAGCAGTTCTTC.